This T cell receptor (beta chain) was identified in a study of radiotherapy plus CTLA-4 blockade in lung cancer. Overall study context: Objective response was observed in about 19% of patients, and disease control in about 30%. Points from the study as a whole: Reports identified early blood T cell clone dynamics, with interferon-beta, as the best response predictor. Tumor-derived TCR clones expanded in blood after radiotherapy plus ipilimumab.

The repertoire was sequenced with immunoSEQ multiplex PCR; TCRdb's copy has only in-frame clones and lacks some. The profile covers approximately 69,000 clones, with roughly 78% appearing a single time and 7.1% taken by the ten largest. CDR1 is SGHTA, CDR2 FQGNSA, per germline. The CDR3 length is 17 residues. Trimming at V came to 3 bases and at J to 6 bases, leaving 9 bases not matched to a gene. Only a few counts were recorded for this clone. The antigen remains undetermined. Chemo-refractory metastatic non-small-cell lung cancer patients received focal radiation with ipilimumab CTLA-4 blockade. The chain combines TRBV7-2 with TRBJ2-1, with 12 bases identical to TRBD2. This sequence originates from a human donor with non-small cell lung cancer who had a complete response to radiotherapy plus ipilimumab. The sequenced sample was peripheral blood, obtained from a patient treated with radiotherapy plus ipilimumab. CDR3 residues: CASSLPLAGGPRNEQFF. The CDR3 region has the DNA TGTGCCAGCAGCTTGCCGCTAGCGGGAGGGCCCCGCAATGAGCAGTTCTTC.